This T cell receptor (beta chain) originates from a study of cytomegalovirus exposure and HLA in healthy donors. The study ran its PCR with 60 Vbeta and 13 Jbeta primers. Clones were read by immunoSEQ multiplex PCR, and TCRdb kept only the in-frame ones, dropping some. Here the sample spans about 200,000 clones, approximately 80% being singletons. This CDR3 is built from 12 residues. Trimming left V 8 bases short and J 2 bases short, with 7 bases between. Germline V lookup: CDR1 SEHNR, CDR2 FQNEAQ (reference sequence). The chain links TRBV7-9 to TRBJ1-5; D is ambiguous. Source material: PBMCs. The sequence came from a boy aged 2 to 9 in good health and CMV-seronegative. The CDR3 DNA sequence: TGTGCCAGCGGCATGGGCAATCAGCCCCAGCATTTT. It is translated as CASGMGNQPQHF. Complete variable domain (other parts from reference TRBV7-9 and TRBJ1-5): DTGVSQNPRHKITKRGQNVTFRCDPISEHNRLYWYRQTLGQGPEFLTYFQNEAQLEKSRLLSDRFSAERPKGSFSTLEIQRTEQGDSAMYLCASGMGNQPQHFGDGTRLSIL.